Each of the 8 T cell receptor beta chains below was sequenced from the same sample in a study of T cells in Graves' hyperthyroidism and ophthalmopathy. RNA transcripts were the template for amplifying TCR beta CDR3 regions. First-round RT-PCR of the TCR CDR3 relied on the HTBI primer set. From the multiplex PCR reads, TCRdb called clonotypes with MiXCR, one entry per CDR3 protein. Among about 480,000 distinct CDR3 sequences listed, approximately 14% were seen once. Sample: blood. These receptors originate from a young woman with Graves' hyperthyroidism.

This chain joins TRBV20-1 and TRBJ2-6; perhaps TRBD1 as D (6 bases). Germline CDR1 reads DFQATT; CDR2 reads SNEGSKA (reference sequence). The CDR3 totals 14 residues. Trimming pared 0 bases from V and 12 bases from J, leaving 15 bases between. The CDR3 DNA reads TGCAGTGCTAGAGATCTGGGACAAGGTCGCGTCCTGACTTTC. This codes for CSARDLGQGRVLTF.

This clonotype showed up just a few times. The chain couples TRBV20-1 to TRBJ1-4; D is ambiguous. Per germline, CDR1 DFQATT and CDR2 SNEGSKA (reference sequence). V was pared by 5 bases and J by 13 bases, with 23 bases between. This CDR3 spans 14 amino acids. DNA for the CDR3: TGCAGTGCTGGACTATCAACCCTTAAACGGAGACTGTTTTTT. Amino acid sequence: CSAGLSTLKRRLFF.

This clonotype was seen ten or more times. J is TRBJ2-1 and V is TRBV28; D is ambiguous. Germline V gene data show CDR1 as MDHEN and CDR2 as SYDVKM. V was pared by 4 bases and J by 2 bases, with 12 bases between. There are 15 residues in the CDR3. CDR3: CASSSPRVAYNEQFF. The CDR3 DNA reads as TGTGCCAGCAGTTCCCCTAGGGTAGCCTACAATGAGCAGTTCTTC.

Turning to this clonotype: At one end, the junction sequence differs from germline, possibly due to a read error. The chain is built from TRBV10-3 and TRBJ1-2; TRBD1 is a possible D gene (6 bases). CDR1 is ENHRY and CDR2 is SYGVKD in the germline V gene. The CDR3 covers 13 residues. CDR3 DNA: TGCGTCACAAAGGACAGAGCCCTTTATGGCTACACCTTC. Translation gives CVTKDRALYGYTF.

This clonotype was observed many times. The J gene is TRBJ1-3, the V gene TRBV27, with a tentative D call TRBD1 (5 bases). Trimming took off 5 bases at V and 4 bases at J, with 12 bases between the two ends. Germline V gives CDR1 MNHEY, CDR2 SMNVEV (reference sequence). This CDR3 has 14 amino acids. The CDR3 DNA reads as TGTGCCAGCAGTCCCATGGGGGTCGGAAACACCATATATTTT. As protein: CASSPMGVGNTIYF.

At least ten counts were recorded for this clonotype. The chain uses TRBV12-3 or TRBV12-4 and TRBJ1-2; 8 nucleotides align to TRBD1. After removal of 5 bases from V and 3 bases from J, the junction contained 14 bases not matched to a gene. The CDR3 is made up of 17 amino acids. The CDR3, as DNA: TGTGCCAGCAGTCTTACCGGGTCAGGGGGCGGCTACTATGGCTACACCTTC. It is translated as CASSLTGSGGGYYGYTF.

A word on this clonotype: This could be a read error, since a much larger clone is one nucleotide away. The CDR3 coding sequence is TGTGTCAGCAGCCCTCGACAGGGATTGAACACTGAAGCTTTCTTT. Translated, it gives CVSSPRQGLNTEAFF. The chain uses TRBV9 and TRBJ1-1; TRBD1 agrees at 7 bases. The CDR3 sequence is 15 residues long. Germline V gives CDR1 SGDLS, CDR2 YYNGEE.

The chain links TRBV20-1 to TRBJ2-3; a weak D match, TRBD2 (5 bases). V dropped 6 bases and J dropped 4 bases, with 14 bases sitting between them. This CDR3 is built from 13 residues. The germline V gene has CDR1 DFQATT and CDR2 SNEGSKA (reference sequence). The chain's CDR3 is CSAELETSDTQYF. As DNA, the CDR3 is TGCAGTGCCGAACTAGAAACATCAGATACGCAGTATTTT.